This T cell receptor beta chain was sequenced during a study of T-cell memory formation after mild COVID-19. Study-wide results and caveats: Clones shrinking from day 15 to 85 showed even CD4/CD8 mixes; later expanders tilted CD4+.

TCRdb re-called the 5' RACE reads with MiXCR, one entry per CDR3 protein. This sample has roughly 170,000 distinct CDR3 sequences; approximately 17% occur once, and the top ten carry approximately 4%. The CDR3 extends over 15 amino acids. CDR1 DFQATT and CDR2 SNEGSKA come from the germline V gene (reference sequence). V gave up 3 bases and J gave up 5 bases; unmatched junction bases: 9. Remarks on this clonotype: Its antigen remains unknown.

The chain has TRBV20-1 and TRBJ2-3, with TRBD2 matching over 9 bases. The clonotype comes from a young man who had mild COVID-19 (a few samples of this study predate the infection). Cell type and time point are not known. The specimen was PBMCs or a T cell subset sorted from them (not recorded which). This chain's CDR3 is CSASSSGVSGDTQYF. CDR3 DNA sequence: TGCAGTGCTAGCTCTAGCGGGGTTTCAGGAGATACGCAGTATTTT.